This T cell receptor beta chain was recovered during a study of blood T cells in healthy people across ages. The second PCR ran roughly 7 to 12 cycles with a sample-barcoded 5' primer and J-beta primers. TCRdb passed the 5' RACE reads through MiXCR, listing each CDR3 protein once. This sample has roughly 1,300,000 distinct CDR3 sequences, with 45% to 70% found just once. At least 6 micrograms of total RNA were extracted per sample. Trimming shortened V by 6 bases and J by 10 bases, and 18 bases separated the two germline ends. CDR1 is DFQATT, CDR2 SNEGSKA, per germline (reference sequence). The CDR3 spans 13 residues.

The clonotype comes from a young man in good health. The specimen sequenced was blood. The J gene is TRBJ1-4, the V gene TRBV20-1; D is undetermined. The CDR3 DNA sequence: TGCAGTGCCGAGCTAACAACCCGGGGAAAACTGTTTTTT. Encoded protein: CSAELTTRGKLFF.